Shown below are 9 T cell receptor beta chains from a single sample sequenced in a study of cytomegalovirus exposure and HLA in healthy donors. Researchers ran the PCR with 60 Vbeta and 13 Jbeta primers. Clones were read by immunoSEQ multiplex PCR, and TCRdb kept only the in-frame ones, dropping some. The sample consists of some 200,000 clones, 81% of them appearing once. The specimen sequenced was PBMCs. These receptors all come from a man aged 45-60 years in good health and CMV-seronegative.

CDR3 DNA: TGTGCCAGCAGCTTTACTAGCGATGAGCAGTTCTTC. Its protein is CASSFTSDEQFF. This chain links TRBV7-8 with TRBJ2-1; 7 bases fit TRBD2. Germline V CDR1 and CDR2: SGHVS, FQNEAQ. The junction had 1 base not matched to a gene; V was cut back by 3 bases and J by 8 bases. This CDR3 is built from 12 residues. Full variable domain (rest looked up from reference TRBV7-8 and TRBJ2-1): GAGVSQSPRYKVAKRGQDVALRCDPISGHVSLFWYQQALGQGPEFLTYFQNEAQLDKSGLPSDRFFAERPEGSVSTLKIQRTQQEDSAVYLCASSFTSDEQFFGPGTRLTVL.

The chain is built from TRBV5-6 and TRBJ1-2, with 7 bases lining up with TRBD1. Per the germline V gene, CDR1 is SGHDT and CDR2 is YYEEEE. The CDR3 length is 15 residues. V gave up 7 bases and J gave up 4 bases; unmatched junction bases: 13. CDR3 protein: CASFHSTTGSYGYTF. As DNA, the CDR3 is TGTGCCAGCTTCCACTCCACGACAGGGTCCTATGGCTACACCTTC.

The chain links TRBV5-1 to TRBJ2-2; 7 nucleotides match TRBD1. After removal of 4 bases from V and 5 bases from J, the junction contained 8 bases not matched to a gene. CDR3 size: 15 residues. Germline CDR1 reads SGHRS; CDR2 reads YFSETQ. The CDR3 sequence is CASSERTGETGELFF. CDR3 DNA: TGCGCCAGCAGCGAAAGAACAGGGGAAACCGGGGAGCTGTTTTTT.

The chain is built from TRBV6-5 and TRBJ2-3; 9 bases line up with TRBD1. Losses at the gene ends were 6 bases for V and 4 bases for J; bases not matched to a gene: 5. CDR3 length: 14 residues. Germline V gene sequence: CDR1 MNHEY, CDR2 SVGAGI. CDR3 DNA sequence: TGTGCCAGCAGCGACAGGGGGAGTTCAGATACGCAGTATTTT. Translation: CASSDRGSSDTQYF.

This clone was seen only a few times. The chain combines TRBV19 with TRBJ1-1, with 8 bases aligning to TRBD1. The CDR3 spans 15 residues. Germline loops: CDR1 LNHDA, CDR2 SQIVND (reference sequence). Germline trimming cut 5 bases from V and 2 bases from J; bases unmatched to any gene: 7. CDR3 protein: CASSGRQGTNTEAFF. As DNA, the CDR3 is TGTGCCAGTAGTGGAAGACAGGGGACAAACACTGAAGCTTTCTTT.

This rearrangement joins TRBV2 to TRBJ1-5; D perhaps matches TRBD1 (6 bases). From germline, CDR1 is SNHLY and CDR2 FYNNEI. The CDR3 consists of 15 residues. Trimming shortened V by 6 bases and J by 1 base, and 13 bases separated the two germline ends. The CDR3 DNA reads as TGTGCCAGCAGCCCCAGGACAGCGAGCAATCAGCCCCAGCATTTT. Protein product: CASSPRTASNQPQHF.

This chain links TRBV19 with TRBJ1-5; TRBD1 agrees at 10 bases. Germline V CDR1 and CDR2: LNHDA, SQIVND (reference sequence). This CDR3 region has 17 residues. Germline trimming cut 7 bases from V and 2 bases from J; bases unmatched to any gene: 11. The CDR3 region has the DNA TGTGCCAGTACCCCAACTGGAGGGACAGGGGGCAATCAGCCCCAGCATTTT. This sequence encodes CASTPTGGTGGNQPQHF.

For this clone: Other nucleotide sequences in the sample specify the same CDR3. The chain combines TRBV29-1 with TRBJ2-7; D perhaps matches TRBD1 (6 bases). Trimming stripped 2 bases from V and 7 bases from J, with 18 bases between. The CDR3 runs 14 residues. Looked up from germline, CDR1 is SQVTM and CDR2 is ANQGSEA. This chain's CDR3 is CSVEFPGQPYEQYF. The CDR3 bases are TGCAGCGTTGAATTCCCGGGACAACCGTATGAGCAGTACTTC.

This clone has only a few counts. The chain couples TRBV4-3 to TRBJ1-6, with 9 nucleotides matching TRBD1. The CDR3 loop spans 15 amino acids. The J segment lost 10 bases and the V segment lost 1 base, leaving 5 bases of the junction unmatched. CDR1 and CDR2 from the germline V gene are LGHNA and YSLEER. The chain's CDR3 is CASSQVRQGDSPLHF. The DNA for the CDR3 is TGCGCCAGCAGCCAAGTTAGACAGGGGGACTCACCCCTCCACTTT.